The entry below describes one TCR beta chain. Its specificity is not known. Some clones are missing from TCRdb's copy, which holds only in-frame ones; the method was immunoSEQ multiplex PCR. Of over 35,000 clones in the sample, 85% were seen once. CDR1 and CDR2 from the germline V gene are SGHNT and YYREEE (reference sequence). After removal of 3 bases from V and 4 bases from J, the junction contained 6 bases not matched to a gene. CDR3 size: 14 residues. This entry belongs to a study of STAT5B mutations in CD4+ large granular lymphocyte leukemia. Study outcomes and limitations: Compared with healthy controls (2/35), patient top clones favored TRBV06 (8/27).

The chain joins TRBV5-4 to TRBJ2-7; 8 nucleotides agree with TRBD2. This sequence originates from a human donor in good health. Sequencing was done on a sample of CD4+ T cells from blood buffy coats. CDR3 loop: CASSSPGLVYEQYF. CDR3 DNA sequence: TGTGCCAGCAGCTCCCCGGGACTAGTTTACGAGCAGTACTTC. Full variable domain (outside the CDR3, taken from reference TRBV5-4 and TRBJ2-7): ETGVTQSPTHLIKTRGQQVTLRCSSQSGHNTVSWYQQALGQGPQFIFQYYREEENGRGNFPPRFSGLQFPNYSSELNVNALELDDSALYLCASSSPGLVYEQYFGPGTRLTVT.